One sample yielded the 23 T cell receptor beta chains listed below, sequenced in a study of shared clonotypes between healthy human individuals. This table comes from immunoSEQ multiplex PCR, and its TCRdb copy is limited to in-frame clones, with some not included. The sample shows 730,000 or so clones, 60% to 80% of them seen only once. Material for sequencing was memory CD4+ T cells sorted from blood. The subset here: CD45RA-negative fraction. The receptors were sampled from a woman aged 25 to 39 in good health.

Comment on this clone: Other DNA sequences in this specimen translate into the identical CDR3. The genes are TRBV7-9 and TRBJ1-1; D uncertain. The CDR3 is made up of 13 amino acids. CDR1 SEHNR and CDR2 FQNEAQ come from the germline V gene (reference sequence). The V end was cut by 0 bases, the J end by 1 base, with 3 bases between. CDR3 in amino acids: CASSLAGNTEAFF. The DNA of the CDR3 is TGTGCCAGCAGCTTAGCAGGGAACACTGAAGCTTTCTTT.

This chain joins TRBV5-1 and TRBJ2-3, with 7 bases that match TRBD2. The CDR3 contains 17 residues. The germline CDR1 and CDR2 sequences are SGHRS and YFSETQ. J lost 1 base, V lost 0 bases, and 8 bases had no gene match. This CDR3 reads CASSLARTSDRTDTQYF. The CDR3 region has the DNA TGCGCCAGCAGCTTGGCACGGACTAGTGATCGCACAGATACGCAGTATTTT.

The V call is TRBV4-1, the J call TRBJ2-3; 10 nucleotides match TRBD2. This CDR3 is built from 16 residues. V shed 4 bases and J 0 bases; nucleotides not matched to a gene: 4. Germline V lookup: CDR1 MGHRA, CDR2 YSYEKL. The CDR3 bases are TGCGCCAGCAGCCGACCACTAGCGGGAAGCACAGATACGCAGTATTTT. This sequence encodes CASSRPLAGSTDTQYF.

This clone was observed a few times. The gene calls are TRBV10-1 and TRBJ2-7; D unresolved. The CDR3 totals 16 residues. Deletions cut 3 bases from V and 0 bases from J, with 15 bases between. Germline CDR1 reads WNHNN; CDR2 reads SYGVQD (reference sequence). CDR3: CASSETPRSSSYEQYF. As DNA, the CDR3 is TGCGCCAGCAGTGAAACCCCCAGGTCGAGCTCCTACGAGCAGTACTTC.

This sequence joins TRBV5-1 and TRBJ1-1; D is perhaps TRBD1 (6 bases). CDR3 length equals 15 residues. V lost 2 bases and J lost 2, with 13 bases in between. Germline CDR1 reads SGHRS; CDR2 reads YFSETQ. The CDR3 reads CASSFNLQGNTEAFF. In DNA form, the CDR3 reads TGCGCCAGCAGCTTTAATCTACAGGGTAACACTGAAGCTTTCTTT.

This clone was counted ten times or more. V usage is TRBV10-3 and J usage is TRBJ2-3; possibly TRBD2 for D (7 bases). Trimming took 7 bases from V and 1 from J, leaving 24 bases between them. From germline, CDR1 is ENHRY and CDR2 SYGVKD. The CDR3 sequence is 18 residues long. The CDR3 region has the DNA TGTGCCATCAAGGCTACAGGGAACAGCGGGAATCGCACAGATACGCAGTATTTT. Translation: CAIKATGNSGNRTDTQYF.

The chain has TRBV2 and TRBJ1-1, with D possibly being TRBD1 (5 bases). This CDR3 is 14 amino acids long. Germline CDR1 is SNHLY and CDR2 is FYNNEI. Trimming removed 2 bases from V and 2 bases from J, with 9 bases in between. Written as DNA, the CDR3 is TGTGCCAGCAGTGAAAGGGGCAGAAACACTGAAGCTTTCTTT. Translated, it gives CASSERGRNTEAFF.

CDR3 sequence reads: CASSPGQGLGGYTF. The CDR3 DNA sequence: TGTGCCAGCAGCCCCGGACAGGGGCTGGGTGGCTACACCTTC. This sequence joins TRBV6-1 and TRBJ1-2; 9 positions match TRBD1. Germline-derived CDR1 and CDR2 are MNHNS and SASEGT. The CDR3 runs 14 residues. J was trimmed by 7 bases and V by 6 bases; bases with no gene match: 9.

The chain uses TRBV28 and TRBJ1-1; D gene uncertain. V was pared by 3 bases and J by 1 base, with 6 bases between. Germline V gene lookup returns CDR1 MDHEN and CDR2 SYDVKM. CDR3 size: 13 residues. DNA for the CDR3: TGTGCCAGCAGTTTCAGGCCGAACACTGAAGCTTTCTTT. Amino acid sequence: CASSFRPNTEAFF.

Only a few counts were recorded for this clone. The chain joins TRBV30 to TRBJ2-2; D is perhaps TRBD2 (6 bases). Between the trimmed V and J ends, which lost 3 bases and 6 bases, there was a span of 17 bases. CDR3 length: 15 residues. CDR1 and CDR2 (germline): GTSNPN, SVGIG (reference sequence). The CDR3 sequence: CAWRQPGLTPGELFF. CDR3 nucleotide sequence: TGTGCCTGGAGACAGCCGGGACTGACGCCCGGGGAGCTGTTTTTT.

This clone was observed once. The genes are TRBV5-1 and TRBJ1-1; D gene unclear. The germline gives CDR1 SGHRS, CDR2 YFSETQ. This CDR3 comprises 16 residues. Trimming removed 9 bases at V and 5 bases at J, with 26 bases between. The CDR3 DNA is TGCGCCACCCGCCCCGGGCAGGCCCCTGGGGATACTGAAGCTTTCTTT. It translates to CATRPGQAPGDTEAFF. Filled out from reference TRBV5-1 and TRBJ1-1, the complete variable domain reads KAGVTQTPRYLIKTRGQQVTLSCSPISGHRSVSWYQQTPGQGLQFLFEYFSETQRNKGNFPGRFSGRQFSNSRSEMNVSTLELGDSALYLCATRPGQAPGDTEAFFGQGTRLTVV.

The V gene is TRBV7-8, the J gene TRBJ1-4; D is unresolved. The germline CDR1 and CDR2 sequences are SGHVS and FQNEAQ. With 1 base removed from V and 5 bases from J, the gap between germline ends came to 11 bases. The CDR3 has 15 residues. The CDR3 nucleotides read TGTGCCAGCAGCTTAGTACGGACCAGAAATGAAAAACTGTTTTTT. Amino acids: CASSLVRTRNEKLFF.

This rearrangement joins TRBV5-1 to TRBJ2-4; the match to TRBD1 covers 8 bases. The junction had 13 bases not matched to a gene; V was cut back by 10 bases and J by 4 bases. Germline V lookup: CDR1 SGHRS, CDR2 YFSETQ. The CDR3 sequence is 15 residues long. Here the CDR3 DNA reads TGCGCCGAGCCCTCAGGACAGGGCCGTAAAAACATTCAGTACTTC. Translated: CAEPSGQGRKNIQYF.

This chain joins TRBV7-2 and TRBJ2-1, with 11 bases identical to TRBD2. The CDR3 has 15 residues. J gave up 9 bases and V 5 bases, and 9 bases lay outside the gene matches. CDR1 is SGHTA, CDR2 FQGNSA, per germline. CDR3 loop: CASSRLAGGVVEQFF. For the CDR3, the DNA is TGTGCCAGCAGCCGTCTAGCGGGAGGAGTAGTTGAGCAGTTCTTC.

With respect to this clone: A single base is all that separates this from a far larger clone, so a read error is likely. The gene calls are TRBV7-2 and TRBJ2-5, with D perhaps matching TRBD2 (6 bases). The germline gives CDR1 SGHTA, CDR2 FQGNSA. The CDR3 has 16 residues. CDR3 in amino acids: CASSLTLLAQQEAQYF. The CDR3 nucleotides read TGTGCCAGCAGCTTAACCTTACTAGCCCAACAAGAGGCCCAGTACTTC.

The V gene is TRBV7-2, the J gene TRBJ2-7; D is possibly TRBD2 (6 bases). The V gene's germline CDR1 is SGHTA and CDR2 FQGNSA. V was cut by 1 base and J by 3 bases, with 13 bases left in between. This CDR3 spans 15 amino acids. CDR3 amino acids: CASSLDGGAIYEQYF. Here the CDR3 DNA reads TGTGCCAGCAGCTTAGATGGCGGGGCAATCTACGAGCAGTACTTC.

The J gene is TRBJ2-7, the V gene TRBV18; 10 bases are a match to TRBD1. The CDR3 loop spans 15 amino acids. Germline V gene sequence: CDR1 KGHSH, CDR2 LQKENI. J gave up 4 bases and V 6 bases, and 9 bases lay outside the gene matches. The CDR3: CASSQDRGGQYEQYF. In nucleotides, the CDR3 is TGTGCCAGCTCTCAGGACAGGGGGGGTCAATACGAGCAGTACTTC.

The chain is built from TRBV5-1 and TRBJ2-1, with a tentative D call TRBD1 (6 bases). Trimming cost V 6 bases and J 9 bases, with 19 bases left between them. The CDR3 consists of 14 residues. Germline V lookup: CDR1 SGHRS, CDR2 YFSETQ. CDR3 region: CASILDSAGGEQFF. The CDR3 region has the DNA TGCGCCAGCATCCTGGACAGCGCCGGTGGTGAGCAGTTCTTC. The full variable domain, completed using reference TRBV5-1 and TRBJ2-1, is KAGVTQTPRYLIKTRGQQVTLSCSPISGHRSVSWYQQTPGQGLQFLFEYFSETQRNKGNFPGRFSGRQFSNSRSEMNVSTLELGDSALYLCASILDSAGGEQFFGPGTRLTVL.

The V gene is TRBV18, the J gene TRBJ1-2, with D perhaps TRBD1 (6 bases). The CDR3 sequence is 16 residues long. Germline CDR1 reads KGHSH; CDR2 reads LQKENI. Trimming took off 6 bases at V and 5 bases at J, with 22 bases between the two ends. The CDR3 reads CASSPTSLTGAYGYTF. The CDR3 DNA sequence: TGTGCCAGCTCCCCTACAAGCCTGACAGGTGCTTATGGCTACACCTTC.

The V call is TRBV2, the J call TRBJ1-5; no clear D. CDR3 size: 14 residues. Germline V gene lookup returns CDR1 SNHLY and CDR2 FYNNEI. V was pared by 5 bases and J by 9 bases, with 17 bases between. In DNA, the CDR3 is TGTGCCAGCAGTCCCACTACCTCCGTGGGGCCCCAGCATTTT. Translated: CASSPTTSVGPQHF.

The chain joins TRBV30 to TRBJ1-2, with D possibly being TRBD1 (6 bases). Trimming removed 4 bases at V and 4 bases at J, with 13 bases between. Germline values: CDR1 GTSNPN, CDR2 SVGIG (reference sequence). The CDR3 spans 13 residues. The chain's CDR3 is CAWKPQGTYGYTF. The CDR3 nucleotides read TGTGCCTGGAAACCGCAGGGGACCTATGGCTACACCTTC.

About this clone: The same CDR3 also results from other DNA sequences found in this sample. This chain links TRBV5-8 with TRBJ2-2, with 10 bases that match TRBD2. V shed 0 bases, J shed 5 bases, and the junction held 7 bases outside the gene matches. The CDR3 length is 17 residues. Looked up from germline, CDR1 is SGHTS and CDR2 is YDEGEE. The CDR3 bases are TGTGCCAGCAGCTTGGGCCTAGCGGGAGTCGGGACCGGGGAGCTGTTTTTT. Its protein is CASSLGLAGVGTGELFF.

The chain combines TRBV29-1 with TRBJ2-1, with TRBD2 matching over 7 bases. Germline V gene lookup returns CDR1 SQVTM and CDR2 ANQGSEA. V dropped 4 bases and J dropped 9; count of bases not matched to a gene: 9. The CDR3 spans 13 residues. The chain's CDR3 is CSVAPSGIGEQFF. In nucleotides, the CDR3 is TGCAGCGTTGCCCCTAGCGGCATTGGTGAGCAGTTCTTC.